This TCR beta chain was found in a study of T cell changes during pregnancy in multiple sclerosis. The table came from immunoSEQ multiplex PCR; TCRdb's copy has only in-frame clones and leaves some out. This repertoire shows about 46,000 clones, approximately 90% found once; its top ten account for 2.5% to 3%. The CDR3 has 14 residues. Germline CDR1 is MNHEY and CDR2 is SVGAGI. V was pared by 6 bases and J by 0 bases, with 9 bases between. This TCR derives from a female donor with multiple sclerosis, enrolled in a pregnancy study. This chain links TRBV6-5 with TRBJ1-3; weak D call: TRBD1 (5 bases). The material sequenced was CD8+ T cells from peripheral blood mononuclear cells, taken in the second trimester of pregnancy. The CDR3 DNA is TGTGCCAGCAGATTCACAGGCTCTGGAAACACCATATATTTT. Amino acids: CASRFTGSGNTIYF.